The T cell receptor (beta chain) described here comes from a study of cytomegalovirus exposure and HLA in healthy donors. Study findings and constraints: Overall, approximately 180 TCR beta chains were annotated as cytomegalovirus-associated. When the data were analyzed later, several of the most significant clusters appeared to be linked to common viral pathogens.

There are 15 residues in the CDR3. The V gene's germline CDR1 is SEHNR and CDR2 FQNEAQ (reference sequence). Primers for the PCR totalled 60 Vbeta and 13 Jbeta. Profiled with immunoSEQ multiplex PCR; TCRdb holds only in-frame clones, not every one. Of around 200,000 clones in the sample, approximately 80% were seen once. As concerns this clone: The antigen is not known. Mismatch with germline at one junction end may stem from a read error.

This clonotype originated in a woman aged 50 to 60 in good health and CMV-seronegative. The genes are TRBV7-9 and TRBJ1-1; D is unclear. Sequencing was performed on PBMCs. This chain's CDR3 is CSSRSLGRQDTEAFF. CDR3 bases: TGTTCCAGCAGATCCCTCGGCAGGCAGGACACTGAAGCTTTCTTT.